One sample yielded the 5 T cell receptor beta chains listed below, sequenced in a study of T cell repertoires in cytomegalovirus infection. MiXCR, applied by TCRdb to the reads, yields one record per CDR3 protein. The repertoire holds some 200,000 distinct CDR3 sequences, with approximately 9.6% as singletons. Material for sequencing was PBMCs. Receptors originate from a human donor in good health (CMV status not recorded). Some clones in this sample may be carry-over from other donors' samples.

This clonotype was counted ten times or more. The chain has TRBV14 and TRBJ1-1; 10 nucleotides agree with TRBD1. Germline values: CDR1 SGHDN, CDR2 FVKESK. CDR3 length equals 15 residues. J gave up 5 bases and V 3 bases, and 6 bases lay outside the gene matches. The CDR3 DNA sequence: TGTGCCAGCAGCCACCGGACAGGGGGTACTACTGAAGCTTTCTTT. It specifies CASSHRTGGTTEAFF.

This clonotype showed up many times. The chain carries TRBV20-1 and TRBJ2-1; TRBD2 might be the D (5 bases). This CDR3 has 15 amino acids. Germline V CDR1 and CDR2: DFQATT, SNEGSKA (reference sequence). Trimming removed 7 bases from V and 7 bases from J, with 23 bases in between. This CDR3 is CSVVKESGFGNEQFF. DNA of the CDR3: TGCAGTGTGGTAAAAGAGTCGGGATTTGGGAATGAGCAGTTCTTC.

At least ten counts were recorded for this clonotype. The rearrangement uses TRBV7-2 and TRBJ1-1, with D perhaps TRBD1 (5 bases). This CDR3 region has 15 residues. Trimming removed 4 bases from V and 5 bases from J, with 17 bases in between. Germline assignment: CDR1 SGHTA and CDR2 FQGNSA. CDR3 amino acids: CASSYPLGHGTEAFF. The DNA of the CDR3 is TGTGCCAGCAGCTATCCTCTAGGACACGGGACTGAAGCTTTCTTT.

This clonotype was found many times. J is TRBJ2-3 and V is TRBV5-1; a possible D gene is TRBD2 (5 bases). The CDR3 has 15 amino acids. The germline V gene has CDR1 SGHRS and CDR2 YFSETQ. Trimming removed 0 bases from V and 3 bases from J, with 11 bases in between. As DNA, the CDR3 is TGCGCCAGCAGCTTGGAGCGCCCGGGAACAGATACGCAGTATTTT. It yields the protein CASSLERPGTDTQYF.

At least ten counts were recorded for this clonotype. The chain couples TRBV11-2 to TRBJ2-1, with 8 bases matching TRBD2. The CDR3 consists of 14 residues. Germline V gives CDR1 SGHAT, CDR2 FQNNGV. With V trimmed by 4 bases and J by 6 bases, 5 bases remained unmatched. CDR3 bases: TGTGCCAGCAGCTCAAGGACTAGCATCAATGAGCAGTTCTTC. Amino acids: CASSSRTSINEQFF.